These T cell receptor beta chains were read from a single sample in a study of blood T cell repertoires in COVID-19. The table came from immunoSEQ multiplex PCR; TCRdb's copy has only in-frame clones and leaves some out. The repertoire includes hundreds of thousands of clones, 85% of them detected once, and about 2.3% sits in the top ten. The sequenced material came from PBMCs or T cells enriched from blood (not recorded which). Source of these receptors: a woman between 50 and 59 years old who had recovered from COVID-19. CDR3s include the opening cysteine and the closing phenylalanine or tryptophan. A D gene is named only where the DNA matches it firmly. Clone size is stated in some rows and not others, as once, few, many or a class when expanded.

DNA	CDR3	D	V	J	size
TGTGCCAGCAGCTCAAGAAAAGGACAGGGGCTTTACTATGGCTACACCTTC	CASSSRKGQGLYYGYTF	TRBD1	TRBV5-4	TRBJ1-2	NA
TGTGCCACCAGGACTAGCGGGAGGGCCGCAGATACGCAGTATTTT	CATRTSGRAADTQYF	TRBD2	TRBV6-5	TRBJ2-3	NA
TGTGCCAGCAGCTTGAAGGCCGGGCGGGAGAGACCGAATGAGCAGTTCTTC	CASSLKAGRERPNEQFF	TRBD2	TRBV5-4	TRBJ2-1	NA
TGCAGTGCTAGTGGGGCAGGGGGCGCACTGGGCAATCAGCCCCAGCATTTT	CSASGAGGALGNQPQHF	TRBD1	TRBV20-1	TRBJ1-5	NA
TGTGCCTGGACGGGAGGGGACCATAATTCACCCCTCCACTTT	CAWTGGDHNSPLHF	NA	TRBV30	TRBJ1-6	NA
TGTGCCAGCAGCTTAGGAGCCCTCGGGGGGCTAGTTACTGAAGCTTTCTTT	CASSLGALGGLVTEAFF	NA	TRBV7-6	TRBJ1-1	few
TGTGCCAGCAGCTTGGAACTCTACAATGAGCAGTTCTTC	CASSLELYNEQFF	NA	TRBV5-6	TRBJ2-1	few
TGCGCCAGCAGCTTGCAGGACACCGGGGAGCTGTTTTTT	CASSLQDTGELFF	NA	TRBV5-1	TRBJ2-2	NA
TGTGCCAGCTCGCAGGGACAGTTGAACGAGCAGTACTTC	CASSQGQLNEQYF	TRBD1	TRBV9	TRBJ2-7	NA
TGCAGCGTTGGGCCTCGGGGGTCGGTCGGTGGCTACACCTTC	CSVGPRGSVGGYTF	NA	TRBV29-1	TRBJ1-2	NA
TGTGCCAGCAGCTTAGATTCAGGGGGAGGCAATGAGCAGTTCTTC	CASSLDSGGGNEQFF	NA	TRBV13	TRBJ2-1	NA
TGTGCCAGCAGAGCCGGACAGGGAGAGTTCTACGAGCAGTACTTC	CASRAGQGEFYEQYF	TRBD1	TRBV2	TRBJ2-7	NA